Included here is one T cell receptor beta chain sequence, with context. This record belongs to a study of blood T cells in healthy people across ages. Together with a sample-barcoded 5' primer, a J-beta primer mix was included in a second PCR lasting about 7 to 11 cycles. TCRdb reanalysed the 5' RACE reads using MiXCR and keeps one entry per CDR3 protein. The table has 1 million or so distinct CDR3 sequences, over 35% seen once. The sequencing sample was made of blood. This TCR was recovered from a woman in her sixties or seventies in good health.

CDR3 nucleotide sequence: TGTGCCAGCAGTCGAACCTACAGGGGGCTTTGGGAGACCCAGTACTTC. This encodes CASSRTYRGLWETQYF. V gene TRBV28 combines with J gene TRBJ2-5; the match to TRBD1 covers 9 bases. CDR3 size: 16 residues. Germline trimming cut 5 bases from V and 5 bases from J; bases unmatched to any gene: 12. Looked up from germline, CDR1 is MDHEN and CDR2 is SYDVKM. Filled out from reference TRBV28 and TRBJ2-5, the complete variable domain reads DVKVTQSSRYLVKRTGEKVFLECVQDMDHENMFWYRQDPGLGLRLIYFSYDVKMKEKGDIPEGYSVSREKKERFSLILESASTNQTSMYLCASSRTYRGLWETQYFGPGTRLLVL.